The 7 T cell receptor beta chains below were found in one sample sequenced in a study of cytomegalovirus exposure and HLA in healthy donors. Primers: 60 Vbeta forward and 13 Jbeta reverse. The repertoire was sequenced with immunoSEQ multiplex PCR; TCRdb's copy has only in-frame clones and lacks some. Of approximately 180,000 clones in the sample, roughly 77% were seen once. The sequencing sample was made of PBMCs. The origin of the receptors is a woman between 50 and 59 years old in good health and CMV-seronegative.

This clone came up a few times. The chain recombines TRBV6-1 with TRBJ2-7; D is possibly TRBD2 (5 bases). The CDR3 is 14 residues long. Germline-derived CDR1 and CDR2 are MNHNS and SASEGT. The CDR3 DNA reads as TGTGCAGGAGGCACCCTTAAGCCCGTCTACGAGCAGTACTTC. Translation: CAGGTLKPVYEQYF.

The chain is built from TRBV7-8 and TRBJ2-5; 7 positions match TRBD1. The assigned J gene may be wrong: the sequence end matches TRBJ2-7 better. The CDR3 is 17 residues long. CDR1 and CDR2 (germline): SGHVS, FQNEAQ. The CDR3 nucleotides are TGTGCCAGCAGCTTAGGGGCGACAGGGTTGTTGGCCTACGAGCAGTACTTC. Amino acid sequence: CASSLGATGLLAYEQYF.

This chain joins TRBV6-1 and TRBJ2-1; a possible D gene is TRBD1 (6 bases). CDR1 and CDR2 from the germline V gene are MNHNS and SASEGT. The CDR3 is 14 residues long. Trimming stripped 6 bases from V and 6 bases from J, with 15 bases between. The CDR3 nucleotides read TGTGCCAGCAGGGCCCCCATAGGGGGCAATGAGCAGTTCTTC. It translates to CASRAPIGGNEQFF.

The rearrangement uses TRBV2 and TRBJ2-1; the D gene is possibly TRBD2 (6 bases). Germline V gene lookup returns CDR1 SNHLY and CDR2 FYNNEI. With 7 bases removed from V and 6 bases from J, the gap between germline ends came to 19 bases. The CDR3 consists of 15 residues. As DNA, the CDR3 is TGTGCCAGCACTCCTCCCACGGACTACGGCAATGAGCAGTTCTTC. This encodes CASTPPTDYGNEQFF.

The rearrangement links TRBV2 to TRBJ1-5, with D uncertain. Germline V lookup: CDR1 SNHLY, CDR2 FYNNEI. CDR3 length equals 13 residues. Trimming cost V 4 bases and J 1 base, with 5 bases left between them. The CDR3 sequence: CASSAQSNQPQHF. The CDR3 DNA sequence: TGTGCCAGCAGTGCTCAGAGCAATCAGCCCCAGCATTTT.

The rearrangement joins TRBV11-2 to TRBJ2-1; TRBD2 agrees at 11 bases. Trimming at V came to 7 bases and at J to 8 bases, leaving 10 bases not matched to a gene. The CDR3 covers 15 residues. CDR1 and CDR2 from the germline V gene are SGHAT and FQNNGV. This chain's CDR3 is CASTRSGGAAYEQFF. The CDR3 DNA sequence: TGTGCCAGCACCCGTAGCGGGGGGGCTGCGTATGAGCAGTTCTTC.

This clone was found a few times. CDR3: CASSATDSGRPQHF. DNA for the CDR3: TGTGCCAGCAGCGCGACCGACTCCGGCCGACCCCAGCATTTT. The chain joins TRBV9 to TRBJ1-5; D gene ambiguous. The CDR3 extends over 14 amino acids. Germline lookup yields CDR1 SGDLS and CDR2 YYNGEE. V gave up 3 bases and J gave up 10 bases, with 17 bases separating them.